These 3 T cell receptor beta chains originate from one sample sequenced in a study of blood T cell repertoires in COVID-19. Here immunoSEQ multiplex PCR was the method, and the copy in TCRdb shows in-frame clones only, minus some. In the table there are 250,000 or so clones, approximately 88% of which are singletons. Material: PBMCs or T cells enriched from blood (not recorded which). Every receptor here comes from a woman in her forties with acute COVID-19.

The chain recombines TRBV21-1 with TRBJ2-5; the table calls TRBD2, which could not be checked here. TRBV21-1 is recorded as a pseudogene. The CDR3 runs to 17 residues. The CDR3 sequence: CASGLSTTGTPQETQYF. The CDR3 bases are TGTGCCAGCGGGTTAAGTACGACGGGGACTCCCCAAGAGACCCAGTACTTC.

The genes are TRBV19 and TRBJ1-1; 7 bases are shared with TRBD1. This CDR3 has 14 residues. Germline V gene lookup returns CDR1 LNHDA and CDR2 SQIVND (reference sequence). V trimming: 6 bases; J trimming: 4 bases; junction bases outside the gene matches: 8. The CDR3 DNA is TGTGCCAGTAGCAAAACAGGGGTGAGCACTGAAGCTTTCTTT. Amino acid sequence: CASSKTGVSTEAFF.

The chain has TRBV5-1 and TRBJ1-2; D perhaps matches TRBD1 (6 bases). Looked up from germline, CDR1 is SGHRS and CDR2 is YFSETQ. V dropped 5 bases and J dropped 0 bases, with 8 bases sitting between them. The CDR3 has 13 amino acids. CDR3 sequence (DNA): TGCGCCAGCAGGACAGGAACTAACTATGGCTACACCTTC. This translates into CASRTGTNYGYTF.